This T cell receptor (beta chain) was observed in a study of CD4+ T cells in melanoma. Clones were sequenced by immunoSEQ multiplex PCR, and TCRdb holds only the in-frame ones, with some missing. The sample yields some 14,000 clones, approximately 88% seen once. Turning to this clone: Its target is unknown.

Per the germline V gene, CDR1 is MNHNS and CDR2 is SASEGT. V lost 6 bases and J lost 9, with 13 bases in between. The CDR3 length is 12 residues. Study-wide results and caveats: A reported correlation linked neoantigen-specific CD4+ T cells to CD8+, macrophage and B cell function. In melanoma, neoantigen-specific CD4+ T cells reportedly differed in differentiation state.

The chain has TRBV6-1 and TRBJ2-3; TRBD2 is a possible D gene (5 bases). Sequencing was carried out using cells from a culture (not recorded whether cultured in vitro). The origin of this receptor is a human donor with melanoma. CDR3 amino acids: CASRQGPGTQYF. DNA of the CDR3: TGTGCCAGCAGGCAAGGACCGGGGACGCAGTATTTT.